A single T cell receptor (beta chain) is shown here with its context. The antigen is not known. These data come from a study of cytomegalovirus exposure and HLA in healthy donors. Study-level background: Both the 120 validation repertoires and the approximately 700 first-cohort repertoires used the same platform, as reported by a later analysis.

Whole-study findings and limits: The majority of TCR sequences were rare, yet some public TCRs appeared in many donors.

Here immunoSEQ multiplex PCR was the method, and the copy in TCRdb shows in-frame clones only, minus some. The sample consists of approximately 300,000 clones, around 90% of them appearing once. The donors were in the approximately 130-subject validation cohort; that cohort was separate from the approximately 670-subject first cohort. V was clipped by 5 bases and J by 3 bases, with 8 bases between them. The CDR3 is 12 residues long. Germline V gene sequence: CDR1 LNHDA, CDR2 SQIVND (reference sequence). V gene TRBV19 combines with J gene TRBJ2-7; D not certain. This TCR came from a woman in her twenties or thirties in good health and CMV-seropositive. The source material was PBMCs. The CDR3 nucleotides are TGTGCCAGTAGTGTTGCCGGCTACGAGCAGTACTTC. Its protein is CASSVAGYEQYF.